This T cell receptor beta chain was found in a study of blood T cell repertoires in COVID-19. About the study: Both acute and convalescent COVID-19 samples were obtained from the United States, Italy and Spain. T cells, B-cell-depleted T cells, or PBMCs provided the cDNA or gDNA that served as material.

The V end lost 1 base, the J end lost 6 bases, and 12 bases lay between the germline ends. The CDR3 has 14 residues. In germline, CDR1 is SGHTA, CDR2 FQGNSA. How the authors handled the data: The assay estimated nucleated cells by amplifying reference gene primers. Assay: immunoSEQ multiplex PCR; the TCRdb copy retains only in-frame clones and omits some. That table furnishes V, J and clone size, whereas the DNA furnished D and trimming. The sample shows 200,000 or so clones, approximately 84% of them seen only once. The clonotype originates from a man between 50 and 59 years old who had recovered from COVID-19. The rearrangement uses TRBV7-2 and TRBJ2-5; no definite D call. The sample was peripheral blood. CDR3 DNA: TGTGCCAGCAGCTTAGGTCCTCTACCCCAGACCCAGTACTTC. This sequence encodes CASSLGPLPQTQYF.